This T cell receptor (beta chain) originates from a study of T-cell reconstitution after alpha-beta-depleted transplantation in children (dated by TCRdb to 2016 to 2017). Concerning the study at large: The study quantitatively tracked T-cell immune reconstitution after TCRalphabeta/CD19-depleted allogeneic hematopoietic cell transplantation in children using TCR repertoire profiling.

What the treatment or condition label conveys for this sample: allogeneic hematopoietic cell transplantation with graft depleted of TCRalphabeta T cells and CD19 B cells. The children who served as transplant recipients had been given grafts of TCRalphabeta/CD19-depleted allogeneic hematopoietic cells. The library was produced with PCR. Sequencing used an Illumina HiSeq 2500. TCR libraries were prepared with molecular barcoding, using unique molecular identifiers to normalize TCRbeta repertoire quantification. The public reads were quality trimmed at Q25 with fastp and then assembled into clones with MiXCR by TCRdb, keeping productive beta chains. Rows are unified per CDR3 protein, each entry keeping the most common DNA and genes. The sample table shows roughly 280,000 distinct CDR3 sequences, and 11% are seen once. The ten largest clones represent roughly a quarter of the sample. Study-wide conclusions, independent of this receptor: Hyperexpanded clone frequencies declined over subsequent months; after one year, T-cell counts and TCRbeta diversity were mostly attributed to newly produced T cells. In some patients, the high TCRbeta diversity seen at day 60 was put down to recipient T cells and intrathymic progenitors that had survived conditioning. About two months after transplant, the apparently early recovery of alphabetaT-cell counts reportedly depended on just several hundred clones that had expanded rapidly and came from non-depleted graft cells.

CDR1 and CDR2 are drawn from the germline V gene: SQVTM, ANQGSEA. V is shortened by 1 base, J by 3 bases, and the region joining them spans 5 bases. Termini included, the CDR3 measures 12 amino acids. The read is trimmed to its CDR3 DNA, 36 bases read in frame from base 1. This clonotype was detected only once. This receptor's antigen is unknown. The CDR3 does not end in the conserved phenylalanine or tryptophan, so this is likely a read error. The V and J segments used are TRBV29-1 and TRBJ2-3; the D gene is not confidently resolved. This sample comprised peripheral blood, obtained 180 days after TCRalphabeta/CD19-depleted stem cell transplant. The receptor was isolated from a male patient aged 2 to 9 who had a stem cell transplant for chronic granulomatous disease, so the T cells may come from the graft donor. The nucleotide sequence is TGCAGCGTTGAAGGGGGAACAGATACGCAGTATTCT. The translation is CSVEGGTDTQYS.